The sequence of this T cell receptor (beta chain) was determined in a study of metastatic and nonmetastatic thyroid tumors. After removal of 2 bases from V and 7 bases from J, the junction contained 6 bases not matched to a gene. CDR3 length: 15 amino acids. Germline V CDR1 and CDR2: SGHAT, FQDESV (reference sequence). Nobody among the patients had been given any treatment before thyroid surgery. With MiXCR, TCRdb reprocessed the PCR reads. The table shows approximately 15,000 clones, with around 22% occurring only once. What was sequenced was adjacent normal tissue. The clonotype comes from a female donor with papillary thyroid cancer or a benign thyroid nodule (not recorded which). Some clones in this sample may be carry-over from other donors' samples. The V call is TRBV11-1, the J call TRBJ2-2; TRBD1 matches 8 bases. The CDR3 sequence is CASSLWSGGGGELFF. In DNA, the CDR3 is TGTGCCAGCAGCTTATGGTCAGGGGGCGGCGGGGAGCTGTTTTTT.